This T cell receptor (beta chain) was found in a study of OX40 agonist ivuxolimab in advanced cancers. About the research overall: It was ivuxolimab, an agonistic anti-OX40 (CD134) antibody, that patients were treated with.

Autoimmune disease history or systemic immunosuppression excluded patients. Some clones are missing from TCRdb's copy, which holds only in-frame ones; the method was immunoSEQ multiplex PCR. Found here are about 73,000 clones, about 86% of them singletons; the top ten hold 8%. Remarks on this clone: The antigen remains undetermined.

Findings of the study overall: Clonal expansion by week 6 occurred in CD4+ and CD8+ blood T cells (at 0.1 to 3.0 mg/kg).

This CDR3 is built from 12 residues. Deletions cut 2 bases from V and 6 bases from J, with 6 bases between. Per germline, CDR1 MNHNS and CDR2 SASEGT. The material sequenced was CD4+ or CD8+ T cells sorted from blood, taken in a trial of the OX40 agonist ivuxolimab. The receptor was isolated from an adult with an advanced solid tumor such as melanoma, head and neck, liver or kidney cancer. The chain uses TRBV6-1 and TRBJ2-3; D is unclear. CDR3 DNA: TGTGCCAGCAGTGAACTTGGGGATACGCAGTATTTT. This codes for CASSELGDTQYF.